This T cell receptor (beta chain) is from a study of T cells in Graves' hyperthyroidism and ophthalmopathy. CDR3 length equals 17 residues. Germline V CDR1 and CDR2: MNHEY, SVGAGI. Trimming at V came to 0 bases and at J to 9 bases, leaving 8 bases not matched to a gene. Amplification of TCR beta CDR3 regions used RNA as the template. The HTBI primer set drove a first-round RT-PCR of the TCR CDR3. Via MiXCR, TCRdb re-called the multiplex PCR reads, giving one row per CDR3 protein. The sample carries about 350,000 distinct CDR3 sequences, around 14% recorded once. The sample holds many counts of this clonotype.

The TCR comes from a woman in her twenties or thirties with Graves' hyperthyroidism. The chain couples TRBV6-5 to TRBJ2-1; 13 bases agree with TRBD2. Sequenced sample: blood. CDR3 sequence reads: CASSYSTLAGGRGEQFF. CDR3 DNA: TGTGCCAGCAGTTACTCCACACTAGCGGGAGGGCGAGGTGAGCAGTTCTTC.